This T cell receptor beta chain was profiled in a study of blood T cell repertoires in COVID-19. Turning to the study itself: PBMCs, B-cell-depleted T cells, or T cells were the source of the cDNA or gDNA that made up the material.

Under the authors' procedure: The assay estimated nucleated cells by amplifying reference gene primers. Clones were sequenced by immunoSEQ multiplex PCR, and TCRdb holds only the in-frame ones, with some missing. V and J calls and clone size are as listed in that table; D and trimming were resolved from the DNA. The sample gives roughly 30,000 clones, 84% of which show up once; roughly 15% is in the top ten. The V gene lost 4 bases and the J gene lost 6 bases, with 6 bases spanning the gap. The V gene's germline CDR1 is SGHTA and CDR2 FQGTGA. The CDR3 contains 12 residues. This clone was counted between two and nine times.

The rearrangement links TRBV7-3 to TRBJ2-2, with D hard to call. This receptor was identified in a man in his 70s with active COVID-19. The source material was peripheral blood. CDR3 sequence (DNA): TGTGCCAGCAGCTCTAATCCCGGGGAGCTGTTTTTT. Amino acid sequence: CASSSNPGELFF.